The 6 T cell receptor beta chains below were found in one sample sequenced in a study of T-cell memory formation after mild COVID-19. TCRdb redid the calling of the 5' RACE reads with MiXCR, one entry per CDR3 protein. This repertoire shows around 250,000 distinct CDR3 sequences, 15% found once; its top ten account for 2.1%. Sequencing used PBMCs or a T cell subset sorted from them (not recorded which). These TCRs come from an adult woman who had mild COVID-19 (a few samples of this study predate the infection). Cell type and time point are not known.

The gene calls are TRBV5-1 and TRBJ2-3; 10 positions match TRBD1. Trimming took 4 bases from V and 1 from J; bases not matched to a gene: 3. The V gene's germline CDR1 is SGHRS and CDR2 YFSETQ. The CDR3 spans 15 residues. CDR3 amino acids: CASSRDRGRTDTQYF. CDR3 nucleotides: TGCGCCAGCAGCCGCGACAGGGGGCGCACAGATACGCAGTATTTT. Full variable domain (rest looked up from reference TRBV5-1 and TRBJ2-3): KAGVTQTPRYLIKTRGQQVTLSCSPISGHRSVSWYQQTPGQGLQFLFEYFSETQRNKGNFPGRFSGRQFSNSRSEMNVSTLELGDSALYLCASSRDRGRTDTQYFGPGTRLTVL.

Only a few counts were recorded for this clonotype. The chain is built from TRBV12-5 and TRBJ1-5, with D tentatively TRBD1 (6 bases). Germline CDR1 and CDR2: LGHNT and FRNRAP. The ends were cut back, 2 bases at V and 5 bases at J, with 16 bases in the middle. This CDR3 spans 16 amino acids. The CDR3 region is CASGLKLTGAYQPQHF. The CDR3 coding sequence is TGTGCTAGTGGTTTGAAGTTGACGGGGGCATATCAGCCCCAGCATTTT.

V usage is TRBV7-2 and J usage is TRBJ2-2; D perhaps matches TRBD1 (6 bases). Germline CDR1 reads SGHTA; CDR2 reads FQGNSA. The CDR3 runs 14 residues. V dropped 5 bases and J dropped 6 bases, with 13 bases sitting between them. CDR3 DNA sequence: TGTGCCAGCAGCCCACAGGGTTCGGCCGGGGAGCTGTTTTTT. Its protein product is CASSPQGSAGELFF.

Comments on this clonotype: Germline and junction disagree at one end, which may indicate a read error. The chain combines TRBV20-1 with TRBJ2-2; D uncertain. This CDR3 has 17 residues. Germline assignment: CDR1 DFQATT and CDR2 SNEGSKA (reference sequence). The CDR3 nucleotides read TGCAGTGCCAGAGGCAGTCTTGGGGATTGGAACACCGGGGAGCTGTTTTTT. Translation gives CSARGSLGDWNTGELFF.

This chain links TRBV3-1 with TRBJ2-7, with D possibly called TRBD1 or TRBD2 (7 bases each). Trimming removed 1 base at V and 3 bases at J, with 13 bases between. There are 15 residues in the CDR3. Germline CDR1 LGHDT, CDR2 YNNKEL (reference sequence). The CDR3 is CASSQAPGGGYEQYF. CDR3 DNA: TGTGCCAGCAGCCAAGCCCCAGGGGGGGGCTACGAGCAGTACTTC.

The chain is built from TRBV12-3 or TRBV12-4 and TRBJ1-2; maybe TRBD1 (6 bases). V was pared by 4 bases and J by 4 bases, with 13 bases between. This CDR3 is built from 14 residues. CDR3 sequence: CASSYLGTTYGYTF. CDR3 DNA: TGTGCCAGCAGTTATCTCGGGACAACCTATGGCTACACCTTC.